This TCR beta chain was retrieved from a study of T cell responses to AZD1222 COVID-19 vaccine. Study results and limitations: Nearly half of spike-specific TCRs reportedly go after variant regions that carry no mutations. At study baseline, merely six AZD1222 recipients were seropositive. There were mostly white British donors and more females than males, and clonal diversity was possibly underestimated. At 160-218 and 743-854, vaccine-associated CD4 TCRs were dominant, and they spanned spike.

Germline loops: CDR1 PRHDT, CDR2 FYEKMQ (reference sequence). The CDR3 contains 15 residues. Trimming at V came to 4 bases and at J to 5 bases, leaving 11 bases not matched to a gene. Data came from immunoSEQ multiplex PCR; TCRdb stores just in-frame clones and leaves some out. This table has 150,000 to 200,000 clones, about 92% appearing once. About this clone: Its target is not known.

The sequencing here drew on peripheral blood, taken on day 0 of AZD1222 vaccination. This chain connects TRBV13 to TRBJ2-7, with 7 bases identical to TRBD2. The TCR originated in an adult in good health. The CDR3 here is CASSSPNRGVDEQYF. CDR3 DNA: TGTGCCAGCAGCTCCCCGAATCGGGGGGTAGACGAGCAGTACTTC. Full variable domain (missing parts from reference TRBV13 and TRBJ2-7): AAGVIQSPRHLIKEKRETATLKCYPIPRHDTVYWYQQGPGQDPQFLISFYEKMQSDKGSIPDRFSAQQFSDYHSELNMSSLELGDSALYFCASSSPNRGVDEQYFGPGTRLTVT.